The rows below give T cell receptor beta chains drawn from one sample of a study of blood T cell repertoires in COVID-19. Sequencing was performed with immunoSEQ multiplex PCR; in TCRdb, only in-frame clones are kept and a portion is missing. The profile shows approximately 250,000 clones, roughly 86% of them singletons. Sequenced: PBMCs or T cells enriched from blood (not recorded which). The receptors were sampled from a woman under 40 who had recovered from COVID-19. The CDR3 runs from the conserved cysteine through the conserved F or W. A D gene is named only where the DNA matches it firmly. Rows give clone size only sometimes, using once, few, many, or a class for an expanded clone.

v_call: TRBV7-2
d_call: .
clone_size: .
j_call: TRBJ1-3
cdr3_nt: TGTGCCAGCAGCTTTCCAGGGAACACCATATATTTT
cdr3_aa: CASSFPGNTIYF

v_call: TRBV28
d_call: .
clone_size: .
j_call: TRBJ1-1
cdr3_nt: TGTGCCAGTTTTGCCCGGGGTGAAGCTTTCTTT
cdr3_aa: CASFARGEAFF

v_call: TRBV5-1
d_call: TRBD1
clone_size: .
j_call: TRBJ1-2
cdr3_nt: TGCGCCAGCAGCTTGGAGGGGGCGGGTGTCTTCACCTTC
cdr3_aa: CASSLEGAGVFTF

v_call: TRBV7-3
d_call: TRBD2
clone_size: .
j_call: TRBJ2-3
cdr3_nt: TGTGCCAGCAGCTTAACAGGGAGACTAGCGGGGACTGCAGATACGCAGTATTTT
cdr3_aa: CASSLTGRLAGTADTQYF

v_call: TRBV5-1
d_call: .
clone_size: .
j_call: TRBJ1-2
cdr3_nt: TGCGCCAGCAGCTTGCAGGCAGCAAACTATGGCTACACCTTC
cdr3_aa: CASSLQAANYGYTF

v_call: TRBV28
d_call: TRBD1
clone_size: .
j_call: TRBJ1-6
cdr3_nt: TGTGCCAGCAGTTGGACAGGTTTTAATTCACCCCTCCACTTT
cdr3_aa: CASSWTGFNSPLHF

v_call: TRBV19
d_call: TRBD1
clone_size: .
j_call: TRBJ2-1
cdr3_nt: TGTGCCAGTAGTCCCACCCTGGGGACAGGGGTTCATGAGCAGTTCTTC
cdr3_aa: CASSPTLGTGVHEQFF

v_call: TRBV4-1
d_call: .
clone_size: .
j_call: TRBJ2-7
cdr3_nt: TGCGCCAGCAGCCAAGATTCGGCCTTGCAGGGTCGTAGGGAGCAGTACTTC
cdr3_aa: CASSQDSALQGRREQYF

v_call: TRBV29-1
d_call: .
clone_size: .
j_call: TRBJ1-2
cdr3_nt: TGCAGCGTTGAAACACCACCCTATGGCTACACCTTC
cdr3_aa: CSVETPPYGYTF

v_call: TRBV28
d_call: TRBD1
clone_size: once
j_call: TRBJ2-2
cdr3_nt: TGTGCCAGCAGTTTAAGGGGGCCCGGGGAGCTGTTTTTT
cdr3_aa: CASSLRGPGELFF

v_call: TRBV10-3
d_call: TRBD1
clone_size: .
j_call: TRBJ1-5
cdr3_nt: TGTGCCATCAGAGGGACAGGGGACAATCAGCCCCAGCATTTT
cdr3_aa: CAIRGTGDNQPQHF

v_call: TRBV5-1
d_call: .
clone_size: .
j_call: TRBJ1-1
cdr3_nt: TGCGCCAGCAGCTTTAGGGGGTCGGGCACTGAAGCTTTCTTT
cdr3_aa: CASSFRGSGTEAFF

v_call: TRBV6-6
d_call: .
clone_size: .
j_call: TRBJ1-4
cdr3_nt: TGTGCCAGCATGGCAAATGAAAAACTGTTTTTT
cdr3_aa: CASMANEKLFF

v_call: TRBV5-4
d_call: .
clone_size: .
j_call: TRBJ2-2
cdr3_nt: TGTGCCAGCAGCTTGGCCGGGGGGAACACCGGGGAGCTGTTTTTT
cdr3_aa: CASSLAGGNTGELFF